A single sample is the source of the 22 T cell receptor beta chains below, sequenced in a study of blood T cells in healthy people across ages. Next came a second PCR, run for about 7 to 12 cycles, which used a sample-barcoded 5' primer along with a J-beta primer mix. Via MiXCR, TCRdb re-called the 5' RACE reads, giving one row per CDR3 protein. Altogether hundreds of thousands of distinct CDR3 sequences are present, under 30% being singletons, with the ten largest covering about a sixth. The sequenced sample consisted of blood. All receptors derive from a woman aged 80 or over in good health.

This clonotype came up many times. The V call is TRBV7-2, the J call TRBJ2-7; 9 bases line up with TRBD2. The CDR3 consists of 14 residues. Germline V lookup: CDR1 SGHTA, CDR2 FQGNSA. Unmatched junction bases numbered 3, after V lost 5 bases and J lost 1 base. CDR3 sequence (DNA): TGTGCCAGCAGCGTGACTAGCGGATCCTACGAGCAGTACTTC. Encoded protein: CASSVTSGSYEQYF.

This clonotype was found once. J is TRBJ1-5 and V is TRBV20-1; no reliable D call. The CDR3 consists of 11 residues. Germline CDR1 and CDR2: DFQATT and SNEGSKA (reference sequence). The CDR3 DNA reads TGCAGGGCTCCACTTACGGGGACCCAGCATTTT. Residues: CRAPLTGTQHF.

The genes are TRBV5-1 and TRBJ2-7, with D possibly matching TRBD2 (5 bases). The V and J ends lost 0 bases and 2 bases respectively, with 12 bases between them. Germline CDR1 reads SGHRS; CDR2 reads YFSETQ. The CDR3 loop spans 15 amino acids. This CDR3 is CASSLAVTITYEQYF. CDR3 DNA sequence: TGCGCCAGCAGCTTGGCCGTGACTATAACCTACGAGCAGTACTTC.

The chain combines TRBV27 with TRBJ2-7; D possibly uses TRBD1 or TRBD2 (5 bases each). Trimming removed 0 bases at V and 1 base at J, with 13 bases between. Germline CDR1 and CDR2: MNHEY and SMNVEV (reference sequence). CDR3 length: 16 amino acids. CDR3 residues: CASSLSMGEYSYEQYF. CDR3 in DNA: TGTGCCAGCAGTTTATCGATGGGGGAGTATTCCTACGAGCAGTACTTC.

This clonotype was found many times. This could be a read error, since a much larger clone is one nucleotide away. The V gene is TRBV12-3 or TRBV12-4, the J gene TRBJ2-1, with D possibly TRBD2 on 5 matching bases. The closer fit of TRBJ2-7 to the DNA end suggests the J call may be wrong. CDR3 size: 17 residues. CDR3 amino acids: CASRYGLAIGSYNEQYF. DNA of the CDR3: TGTGCCAGCAGGTATGGACTCGCTATAGGTTCCTACAATGAGCAGTACTTC.

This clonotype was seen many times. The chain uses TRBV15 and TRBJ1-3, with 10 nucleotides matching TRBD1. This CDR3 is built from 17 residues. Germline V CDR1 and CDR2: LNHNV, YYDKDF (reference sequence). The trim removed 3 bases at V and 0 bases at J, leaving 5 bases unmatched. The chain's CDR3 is CATSRDRGVFSGNTIYF. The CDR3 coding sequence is TGTGCCACCAGCAGGGACAGGGGGGTTTTCTCTGGAAACACCATATATTTT.

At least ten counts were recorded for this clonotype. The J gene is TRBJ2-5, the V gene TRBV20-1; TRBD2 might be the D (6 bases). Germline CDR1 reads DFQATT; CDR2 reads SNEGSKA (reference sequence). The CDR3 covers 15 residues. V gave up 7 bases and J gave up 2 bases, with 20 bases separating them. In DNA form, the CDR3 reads TGCAGTGTGGTCTGGATGACTAGGGCGCAAGAGACCCAGTACTTC. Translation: CSVVWMTRAQETQYF.

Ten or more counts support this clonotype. CDR3 in DNA: TGTGCCAGCAGTTACGTTCTAGCGCCCTACAATGAGCAGTTCTTC. This translates into CASSYVLAPYNEQFF. The V call is TRBV6-5, the J call TRBJ2-1; D is possibly TRBD2 (6 bases). The CDR3 runs 15 residues. Trimming pared 2 bases from V and 2 bases from J, leaving 10 bases between. Looked up from germline, CDR1 is MNHEY and CDR2 is SVGAGI.

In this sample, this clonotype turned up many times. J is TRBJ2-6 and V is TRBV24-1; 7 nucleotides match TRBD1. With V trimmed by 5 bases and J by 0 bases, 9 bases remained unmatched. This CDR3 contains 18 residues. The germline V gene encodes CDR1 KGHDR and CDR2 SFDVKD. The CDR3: CATSVSGTASSGANVLTF. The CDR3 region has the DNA TGTGCCACCAGTGTCTCTGGGACAGCGAGCTCTGGGGCCAACGTCCTGACTTTC.

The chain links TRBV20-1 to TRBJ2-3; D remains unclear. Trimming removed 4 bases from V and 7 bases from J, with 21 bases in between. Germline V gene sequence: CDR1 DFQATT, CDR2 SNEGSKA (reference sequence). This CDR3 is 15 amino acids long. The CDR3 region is CSAIRGAAAANTQYF. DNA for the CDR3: TGCAGTGCTATACGAGGCGCCGCTGCCGCGAATACGCAGTATTTT.

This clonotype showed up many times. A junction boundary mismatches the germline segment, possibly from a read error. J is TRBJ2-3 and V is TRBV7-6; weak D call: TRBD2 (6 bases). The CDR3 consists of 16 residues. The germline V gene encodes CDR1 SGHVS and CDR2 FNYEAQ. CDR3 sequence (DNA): TGCGCCAGCAGCTTGGTACCAGGAGGGAGCACAGATACGCAGTATTTT. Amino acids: CASSLVPGGSTDTQYF.

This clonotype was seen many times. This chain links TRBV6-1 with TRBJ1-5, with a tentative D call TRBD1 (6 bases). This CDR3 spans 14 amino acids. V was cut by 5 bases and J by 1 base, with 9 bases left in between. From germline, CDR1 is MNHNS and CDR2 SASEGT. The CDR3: CASSPGDSNQPQHF. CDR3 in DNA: TGTGCCAGCAGTCCAGGGGACAGCAATCAGCCCCAGCATTTT.

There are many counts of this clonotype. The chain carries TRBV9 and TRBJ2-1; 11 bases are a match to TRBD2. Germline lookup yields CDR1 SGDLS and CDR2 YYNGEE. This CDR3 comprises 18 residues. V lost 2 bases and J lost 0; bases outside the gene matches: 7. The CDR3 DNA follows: TGTGCCAGCAGCGTGGGGACTAGCGGCGTAAACTCCTACAATGAGCAGTTCTTC. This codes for CASSVGTSGVNSYNEQFF.

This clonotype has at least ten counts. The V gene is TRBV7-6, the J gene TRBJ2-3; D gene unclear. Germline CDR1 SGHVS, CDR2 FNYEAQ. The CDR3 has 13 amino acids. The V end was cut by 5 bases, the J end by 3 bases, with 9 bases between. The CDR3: CASSPFSTDTQYF. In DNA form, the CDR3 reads TGTGCCAGCAGCCCCTTCTCTACAGATACGCAGTATTTT.

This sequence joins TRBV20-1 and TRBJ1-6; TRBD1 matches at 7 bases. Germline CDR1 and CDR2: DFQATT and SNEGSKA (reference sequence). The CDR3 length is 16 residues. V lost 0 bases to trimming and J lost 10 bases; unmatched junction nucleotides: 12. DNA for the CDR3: TGCAGTGCTAGAGACCTGACGACAGGGAGTCTCTCACCCCTCCACTTT. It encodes CSARDLTTGSLSPLHF.

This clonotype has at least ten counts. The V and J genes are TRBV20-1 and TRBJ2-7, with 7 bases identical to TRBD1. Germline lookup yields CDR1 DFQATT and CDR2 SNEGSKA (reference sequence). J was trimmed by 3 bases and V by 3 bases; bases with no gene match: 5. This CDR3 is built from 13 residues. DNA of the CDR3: TGCAGTGCTAGCTGGACAGGTGACTACGAGCAGTACTTC. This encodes CSASWTGDYEQYF.

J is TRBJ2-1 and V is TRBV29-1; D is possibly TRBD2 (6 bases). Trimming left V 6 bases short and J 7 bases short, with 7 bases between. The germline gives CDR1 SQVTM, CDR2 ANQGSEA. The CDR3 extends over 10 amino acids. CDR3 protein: CSVEGNEQFF. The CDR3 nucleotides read TGCAGCGTGGAGGGGAATGAGCAGTTCTTC.

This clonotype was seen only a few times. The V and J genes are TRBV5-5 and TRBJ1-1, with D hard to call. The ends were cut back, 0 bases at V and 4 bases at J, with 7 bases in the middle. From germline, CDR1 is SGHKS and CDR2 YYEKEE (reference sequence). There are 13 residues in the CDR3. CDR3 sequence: CASSLERCTEAFF. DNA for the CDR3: TGTGCCAGCAGCTTGGAGAGGTGCACTGAAGCTTTCTTT.

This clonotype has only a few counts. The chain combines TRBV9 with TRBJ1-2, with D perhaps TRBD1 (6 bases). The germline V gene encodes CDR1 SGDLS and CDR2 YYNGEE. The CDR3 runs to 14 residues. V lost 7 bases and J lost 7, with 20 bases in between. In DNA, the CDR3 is TGTGCCAGCTACGGGGGGGCAGGGGTTGTTGGCTACACCTTC. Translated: CASYGGAGVVGYTF.

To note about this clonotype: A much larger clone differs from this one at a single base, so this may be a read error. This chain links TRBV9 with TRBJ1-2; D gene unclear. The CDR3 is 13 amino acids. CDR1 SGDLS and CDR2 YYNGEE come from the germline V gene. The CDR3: CASSNRVDYGHTF. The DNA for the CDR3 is TGTGCCAGCAGCAATCGGGTCGACTATGGCCACACCTTC. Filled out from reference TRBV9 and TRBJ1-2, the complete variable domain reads DSGVTQTPKHLITATGQRVTLRCSPRSGDLSVYWYQQSLDQGLQFLIQYYNGEERAKGNILERFSAQQFPDLHSELNLSSLELGDSALYFCASSNRVDYGHTFGSGTRLTVV.

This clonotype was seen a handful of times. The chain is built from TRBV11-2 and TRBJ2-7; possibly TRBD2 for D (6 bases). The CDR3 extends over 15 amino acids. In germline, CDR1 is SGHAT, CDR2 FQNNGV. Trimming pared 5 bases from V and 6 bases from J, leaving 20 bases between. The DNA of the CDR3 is TGTGCCAGCAGCCTTGAGCGGGTCCCAAGGGGCGAGCAGTACTTC. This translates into CASSLERVPRGEQYF.

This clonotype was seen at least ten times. This CDR3 reads CASSWGDRQYF. CDR3 bases: TGTGCCAGCAGCTGGGGGGATAGGCAGTACTTC. This sequence joins TRBV6-2 or TRBV6-3 and TRBJ2-5; weak D call: TRBD2 (6 bases). CDR3 length: 11 residues. Germline V gene lookup returns CDR1 MNHEY and CDR2 SVGEGT. Trimming left V 6 bases short and J 11 bases short, with 13 bases between.